This T cell receptor beta chain derives from a study of cytomegalovirus exposure and HLA in healthy donors (dated by TCRdb to 2016 to 2017). Looking at the study overall: A later analysis indicated that the 95 to 150 validation repertoires were generated on the platform also employed for the approximately 700 repertoires of the first cohort. The study aimed to test whether signatures of past pathogen exposure could be identified by cataloging public T cell receptors. Along with the approximately 700-subject first cohort, a separate validation cohort of over a hundred different subjects was used. To predict cytomegalovirus infection status, the study brought together high-throughput TCR immunosequencing, statistical association of individual TCRs with disease status, and machine learning. General findings and caveats noted by the study authors: According to the authors, the approach could potentially be generalized to other disease states and immunological phenotypes. A later analysis had no HLA typing for the validation cohort, so co-occurrence there was scored across all 130 or so repertoires. The study gave a list of more than 150 TCR beta chains associated with cytomegalovirus. Subsequent analysis determined that TCRs grouped into clusters in the first cohort also showed a tendency toward co-occurrence across the 120 or so validation repertoires, and roughly 95% of cluster scores exceeded 0. The classifier was reported to diagnose cytomegalovirus status with high specificity and sensitivity in both the original and validation cohorts. Across donors, most TCR sequences were observed very rarely, whereas some public TCRs were present in many individuals. A few of the identified cytomegalovirus-associated TCR beta chains were confirmed in vitro to be specific for cytomegalovirus antigens.

Library method: the immunoSEQ multiplex PCR assay. The source study handled its data this way. A statistical classification framework was built to diagnose cytomegalovirus status from the catalog of TCR beta chain sequences. In TCRdb, the immuneACCESS table is reduced to in-frame sequences with V and J assigned. These tables do not hold every clone; where another copy was compared, an unresolved V gene accounts for under half, and the others remain unexplained. V, J and clone size are those of that table, while D and trimming were read from the DNA. A total of approximately 160,000 clones appear in this sample, roughly nine tenths of them only once. 4% to 5% of the sample is held by the ten biggest clonotypes. About this clone itself: What antigen it recognizes has not been identified. The input lacks base qualities; no much larger clone sits a single base away.

Its CDR3 holds 14 amino acids, cysteine through phenylalanine. CDR3 DNA only is kept here, 42 bases in frame from base 1. In the germline V gene, CDR1 corresponds to MDHEN and CDR2 to SYDVKM. Trimming at the junction amounts to 4 bases on V and 3 bases on J, and the germline ends lie 12 bases apart. The donors belonged to the validation cohort of around 130 subjects, which was separate from the roughly 700-subject first cohort. The source of this sequence is a man aged 18 to 35 in good health and CMV-seropositive. This receptor chain uses TRBV28 and TRBJ1-1, with no confidently assigned D gene. What was sequenced was PBMCs. The CDR3 sequence is CASSSGVRYTEAFF. The bases read TGTGCCAGCAGTTCCGGGGTTAGGTACACTGAAGCTTTCTTT.